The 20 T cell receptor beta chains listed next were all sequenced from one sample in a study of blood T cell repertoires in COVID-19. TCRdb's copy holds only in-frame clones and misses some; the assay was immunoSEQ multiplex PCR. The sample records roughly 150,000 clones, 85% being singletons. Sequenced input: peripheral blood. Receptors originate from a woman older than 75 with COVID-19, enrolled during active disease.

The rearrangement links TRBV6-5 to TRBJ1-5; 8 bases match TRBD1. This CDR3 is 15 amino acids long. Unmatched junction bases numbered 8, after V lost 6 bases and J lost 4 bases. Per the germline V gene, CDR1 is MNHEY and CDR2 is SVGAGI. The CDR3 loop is CASRRGDRSNQPQHF. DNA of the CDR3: TGTGCCAGCAGGAGGGGGGACAGGTCAAATCAGCCCCAGCATTTT.

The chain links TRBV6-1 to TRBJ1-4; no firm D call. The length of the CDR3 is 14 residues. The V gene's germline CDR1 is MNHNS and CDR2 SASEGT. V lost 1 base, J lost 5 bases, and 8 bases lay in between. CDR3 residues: CASSEDSLNEKLFF. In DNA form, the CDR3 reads TGTGCCAGCAGTGAAGACAGTCTGAATGAAAAACTGTTTTTT.

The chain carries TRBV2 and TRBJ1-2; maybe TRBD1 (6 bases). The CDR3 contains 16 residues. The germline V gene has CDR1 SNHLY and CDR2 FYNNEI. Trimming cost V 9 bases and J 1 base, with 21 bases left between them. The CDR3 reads CARGLTTGNGNYGYTF. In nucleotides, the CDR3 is TGTGCCAGGGGACTAACTACAGGGAACGGTAACTATGGCTACACCTTC.

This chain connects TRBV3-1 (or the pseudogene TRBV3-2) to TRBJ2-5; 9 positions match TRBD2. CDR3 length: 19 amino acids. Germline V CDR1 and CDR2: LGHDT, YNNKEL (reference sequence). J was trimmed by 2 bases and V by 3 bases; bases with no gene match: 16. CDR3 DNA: TGTGCCAGCAGCCAGGATAGGAGTGGTTCGGCGGGGGGGCAAGAGACCCAGTACTTC. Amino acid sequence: CASSQDRSGSAGGQETQYF.

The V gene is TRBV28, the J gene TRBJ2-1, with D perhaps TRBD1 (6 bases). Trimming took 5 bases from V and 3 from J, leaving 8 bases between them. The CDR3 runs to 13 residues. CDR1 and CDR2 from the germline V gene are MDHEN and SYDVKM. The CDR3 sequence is CASSEDSYNEQFF. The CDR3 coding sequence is TGTGCCAGCAGTGAGGACAGCTACAATGAGCAGTTCTTC.

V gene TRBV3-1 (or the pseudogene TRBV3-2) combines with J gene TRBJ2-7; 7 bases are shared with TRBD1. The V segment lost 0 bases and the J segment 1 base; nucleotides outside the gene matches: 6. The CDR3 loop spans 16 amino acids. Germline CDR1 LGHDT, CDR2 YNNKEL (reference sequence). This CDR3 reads CASSQDLGTVSYEQYF. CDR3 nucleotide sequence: TGTGCCAGCAGCCAAGATCTAGGGACAGTATCCTACGAGCAGTACTTC.

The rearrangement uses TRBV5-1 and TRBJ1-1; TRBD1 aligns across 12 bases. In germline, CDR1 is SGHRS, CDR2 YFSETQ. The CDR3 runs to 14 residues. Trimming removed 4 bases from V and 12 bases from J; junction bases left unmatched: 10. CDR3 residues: CASSGRDRGRDTFF. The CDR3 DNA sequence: TGCGCCAGCAGCGGCCGGGACAGGGGGCGTGATACTTTCTTT.

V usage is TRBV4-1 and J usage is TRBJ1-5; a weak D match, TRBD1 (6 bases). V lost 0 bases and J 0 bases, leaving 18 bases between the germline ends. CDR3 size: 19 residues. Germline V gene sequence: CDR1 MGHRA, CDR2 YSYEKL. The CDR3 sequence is CASSQDAYPDRYSNQPQHF. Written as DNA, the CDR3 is TGCGCCAGCAGCCAAGATGCTTACCCGGACAGATATAGCAATCAGCCCCAGCATTTT.

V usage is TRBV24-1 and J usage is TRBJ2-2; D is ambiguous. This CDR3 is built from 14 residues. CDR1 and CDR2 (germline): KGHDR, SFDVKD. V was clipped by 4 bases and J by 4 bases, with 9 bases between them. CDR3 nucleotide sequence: TGTGCCACCAGTGACCCTAGAAGCACCGGGGAGCTGTTTTTT. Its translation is CATSDPRSTGELFF.

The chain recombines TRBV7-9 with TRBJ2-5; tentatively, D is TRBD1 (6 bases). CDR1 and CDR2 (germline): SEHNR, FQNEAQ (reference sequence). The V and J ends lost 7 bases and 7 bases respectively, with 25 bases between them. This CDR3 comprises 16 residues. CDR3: CASIPAPGAPVGTQYF. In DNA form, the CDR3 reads TGTGCCAGCATCCCCGCCCCAGGGGCGCCTGTGGGGACCCAGTACTTC.

The CDR3 loop is CASSQDWGQGADTQYF. The CDR3 region has the DNA TGTGCCAGCAGCCAAGACTGGGGACAGGGGGCTGATACGCAGTATTTT. V usage is TRBV3-1 (or the pseudogene TRBV3-2) and J usage is TRBJ2-3, with TRBD1 matching 12 bases. Germline CDR1 and CDR2: LGHDT and YNNKEL (reference sequence). J gave up 6 bases and V 0 bases, and 4 bases lay outside the gene matches. This CDR3 is 16 amino acids long.

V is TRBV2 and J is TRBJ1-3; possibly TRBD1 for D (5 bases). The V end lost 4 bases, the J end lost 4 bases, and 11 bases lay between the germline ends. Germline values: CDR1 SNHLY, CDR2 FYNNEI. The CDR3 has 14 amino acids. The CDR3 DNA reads TGTGCCAGCAGTGTTTCAGGGAAGGGAAACACCATATATTTT. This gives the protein CASSVSGKGNTIYF.

CDR3 residues: CASGRGQGAYEQYF. The CDR3, as DNA: TGCGCCAGCGGTCGGGGACAGGGGGCTTACGAGCAGTACTTC. The chain has TRBV5-1 and TRBJ2-7; the match to TRBD1 covers 12 bases. This CDR3 is built from 14 residues. Losses at the gene ends were 7 bases for V and 4 bases for J; bases not matched to a gene: 6. The germline CDR1 and CDR2 sequences are SGHRS and YFSETQ.

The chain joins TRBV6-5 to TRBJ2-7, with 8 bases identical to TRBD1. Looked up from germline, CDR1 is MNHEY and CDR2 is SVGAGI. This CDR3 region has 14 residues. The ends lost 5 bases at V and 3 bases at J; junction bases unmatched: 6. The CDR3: CASSRTGLGYEQYF. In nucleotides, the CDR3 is TGTGCCAGCAGTCGGACAGGGCTGGGCTACGAGCAGTACTTC.

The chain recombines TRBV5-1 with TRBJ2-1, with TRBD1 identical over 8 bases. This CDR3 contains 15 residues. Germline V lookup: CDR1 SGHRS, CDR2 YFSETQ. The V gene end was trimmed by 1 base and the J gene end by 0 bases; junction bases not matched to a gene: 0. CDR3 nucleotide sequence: TGCGCCAGCAGCTTGACAGGGGGCTCCTACAATGAGCAGTTCTTC. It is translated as CASSLTGGSYNEQFF.

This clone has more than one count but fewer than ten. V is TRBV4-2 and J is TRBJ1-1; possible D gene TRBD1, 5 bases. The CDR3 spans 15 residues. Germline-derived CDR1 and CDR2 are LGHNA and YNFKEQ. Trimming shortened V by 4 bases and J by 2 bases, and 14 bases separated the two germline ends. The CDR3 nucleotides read TGTGCCAGCAGCCTAAGCCGTCAGGGAAACACTGAAGCTTTCTTT. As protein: CASSLSRQGNTEAFF.

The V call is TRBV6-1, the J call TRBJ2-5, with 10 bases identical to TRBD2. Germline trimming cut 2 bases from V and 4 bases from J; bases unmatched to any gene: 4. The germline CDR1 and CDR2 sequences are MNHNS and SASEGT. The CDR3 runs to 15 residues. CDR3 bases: TGTGCCAGCAGTGAACTAGCGGGAGTGGGAGAGACCCAGTACTTC. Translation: CASSELAGVGETQYF.

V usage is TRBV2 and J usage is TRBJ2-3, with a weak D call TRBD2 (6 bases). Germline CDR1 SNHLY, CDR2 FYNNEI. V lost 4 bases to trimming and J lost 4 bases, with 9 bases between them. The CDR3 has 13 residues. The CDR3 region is CASSAGGADTQYF. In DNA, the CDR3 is TGTGCCAGCAGTGCCGGGGGAGCAGATACGCAGTATTTT. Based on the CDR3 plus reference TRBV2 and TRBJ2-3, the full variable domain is EPEVTQTPSHQVTQMGQEVILRCVPISNHLYFYWYRQILGQKVEFLVSFYNNEISEKSEIFDDQFSVERPDGSNFTLKIRSTKLEDSAMYFCASSAGGADTQYFGPGTRLTVL.

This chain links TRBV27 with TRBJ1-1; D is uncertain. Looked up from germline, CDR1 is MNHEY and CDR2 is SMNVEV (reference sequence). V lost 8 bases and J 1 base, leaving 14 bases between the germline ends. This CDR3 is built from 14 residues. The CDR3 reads CASLPTVTNTEAFF. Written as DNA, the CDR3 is TGTGCCAGCCTCCCAACAGTGACGAACACTGAAGCTTTCTTT.

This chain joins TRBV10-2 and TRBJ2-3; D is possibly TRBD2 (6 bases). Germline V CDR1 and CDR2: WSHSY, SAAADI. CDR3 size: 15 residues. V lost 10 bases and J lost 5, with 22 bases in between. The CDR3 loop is CATLGTGLRGDTQYF. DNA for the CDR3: TGCGCCACCCTAGGAACCGGACTAAGGGGAGATACGCAGTATTTT.